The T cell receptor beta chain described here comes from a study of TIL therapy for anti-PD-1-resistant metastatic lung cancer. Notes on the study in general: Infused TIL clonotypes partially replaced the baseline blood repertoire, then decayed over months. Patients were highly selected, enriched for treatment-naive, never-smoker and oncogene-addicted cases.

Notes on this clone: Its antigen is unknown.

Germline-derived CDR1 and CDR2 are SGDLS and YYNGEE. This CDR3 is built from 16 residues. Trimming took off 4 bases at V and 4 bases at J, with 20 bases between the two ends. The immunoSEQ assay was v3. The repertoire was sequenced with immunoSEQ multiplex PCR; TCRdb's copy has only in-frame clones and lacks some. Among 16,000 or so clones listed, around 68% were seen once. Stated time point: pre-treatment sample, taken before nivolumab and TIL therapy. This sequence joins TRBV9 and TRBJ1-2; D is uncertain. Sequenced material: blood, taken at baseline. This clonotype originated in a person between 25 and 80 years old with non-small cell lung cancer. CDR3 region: CASSPVGAPLAYGYTF. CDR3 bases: TGTGCCAGCAGCCCCGTGGGAGCCCCCCTCGCCTATGGCTACACCTTC.